This T cell receptor beta chain was identified during a study of cytomegalovirus exposure and HLA in healthy donors. This clone was observed a single time. The antigen remains undetermined. Study outcomes and limitations: Beyond CMV serostatus, there was no information to go on about immune exposure. One variant, a missense change in DCLRE1C, was linked in a later analysis to TCR beta V- and J-gene trimming. After further analysis at a later stage, around 17,000 TCR beta sequences were associated with HLA alleles at 0.05 false discovery rate.

The primer mix had 60 Vbeta and 13 Jbeta primers. TCRdb's table, derived via immunoSEQ multiplex PCR, lists solely in-frame clones and lacks some. The sample holds roughly 76,000 clones, 70% to 80% seen once. The source is a man aged 25 to 40 in good health and CMV-seronegative. Sequencing was done on a sample of PBMCs.

DNA for the CDR3: TGTGCCAGCGGGACAGCCTCCTACGAGCAGTACTTC. Translation gives CASGTASYEQYF. The gene calls are TRBV6-5 and TRBJ2-7, with 7 bases matching TRBD1. The CDR3 sequence is 12 residues long. The germline V gene has CDR1 MNHEY and CDR2 SVGAGI. Germline trimming cut 8 bases from V and 0 bases from J; bases unmatched to any gene: 1.